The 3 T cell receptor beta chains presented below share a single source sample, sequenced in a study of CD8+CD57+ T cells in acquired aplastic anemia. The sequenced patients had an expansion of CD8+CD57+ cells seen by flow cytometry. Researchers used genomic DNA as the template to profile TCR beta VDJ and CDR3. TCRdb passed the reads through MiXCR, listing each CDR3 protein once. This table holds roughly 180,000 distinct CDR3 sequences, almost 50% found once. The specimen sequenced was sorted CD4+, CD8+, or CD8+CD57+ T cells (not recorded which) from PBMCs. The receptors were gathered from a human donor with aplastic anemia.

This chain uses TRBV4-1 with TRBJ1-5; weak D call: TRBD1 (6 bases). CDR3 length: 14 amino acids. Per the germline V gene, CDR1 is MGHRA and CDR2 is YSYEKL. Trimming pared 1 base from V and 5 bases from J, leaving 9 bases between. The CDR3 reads CASSQGSGDQPQHF. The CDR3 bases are TGCGCCAGCAGCCAAGGTTCAGGGGATCAGCCCCAGCATTTT.

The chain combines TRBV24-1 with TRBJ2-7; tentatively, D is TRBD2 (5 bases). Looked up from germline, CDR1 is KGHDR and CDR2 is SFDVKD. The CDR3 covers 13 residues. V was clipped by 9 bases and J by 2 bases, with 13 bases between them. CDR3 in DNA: TGTGCCACCTCACGGACGGGGACCTACGAGCAGTACTTC. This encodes CATSRTGTYEQYF.

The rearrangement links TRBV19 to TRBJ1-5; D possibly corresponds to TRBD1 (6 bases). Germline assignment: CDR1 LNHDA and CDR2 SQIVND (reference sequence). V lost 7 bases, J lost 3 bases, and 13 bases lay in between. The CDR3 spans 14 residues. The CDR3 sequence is CASTWGQVNQPQHF. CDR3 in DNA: TGTGCCAGTACCTGGGGGCAGGTCAATCAGCCCCAGCATTTT.